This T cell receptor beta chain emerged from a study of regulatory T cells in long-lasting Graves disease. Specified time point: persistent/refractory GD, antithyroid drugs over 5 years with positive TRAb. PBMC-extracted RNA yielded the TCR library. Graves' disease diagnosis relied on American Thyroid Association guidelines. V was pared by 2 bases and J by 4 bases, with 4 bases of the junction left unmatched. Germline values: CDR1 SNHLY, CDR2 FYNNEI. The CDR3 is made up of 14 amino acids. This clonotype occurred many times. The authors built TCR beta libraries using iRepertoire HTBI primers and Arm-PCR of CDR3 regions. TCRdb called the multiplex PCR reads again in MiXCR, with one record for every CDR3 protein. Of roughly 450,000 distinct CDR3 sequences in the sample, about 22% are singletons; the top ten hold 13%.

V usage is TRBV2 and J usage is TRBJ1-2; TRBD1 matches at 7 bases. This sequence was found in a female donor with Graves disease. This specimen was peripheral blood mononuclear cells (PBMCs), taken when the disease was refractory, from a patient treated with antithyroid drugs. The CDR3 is CASSERDSSYGYTF. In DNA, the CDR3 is TGTGCCAGCAGTGAAAGGGACAGCAGCTATGGCTACACCTTC.